The 11 T cell receptor beta chains in this list originate from one sample, sequenced in a study of blood T cell repertoires in COVID-19. TCRdb keeps only in-frame clones here, not all; method: immunoSEQ multiplex PCR. The sample consists of some 520,000 clones, nearly 90% of them appearing once. The material sequenced was peripheral blood. These receptors were collected from a man aged 18 to 35 with COVID-19, enrolled during active disease.

V gene TRBV2 combines with J gene TRBJ2-1; TRBD2 agrees at 13 bases. Per germline, CDR1 SNHLY and CDR2 FYNNEI. The CDR3 has 21 amino acids. V shed 5 bases and J 0 bases; nucleotides not matched to a gene: 16. The CDR3 loop is CASSNKKWTSGSNSSYNEQFF. The CDR3 DNA sequence: TGTGCCAGCAGTAATAAAAAATGGACTAGCGGGAGCAATAGCTCCTACAATGAGCAGTTCTTC.

The chain uses TRBV19 and TRBJ2-7; 9 bases map to TRBD1. Germline CDR1 reads LNHDA; CDR2 reads SQIVND (reference sequence). With 5 bases clipped from V and 2 bases from J, the junction kept 7 bases outside the gene matches. The CDR3 consists of 15 residues. CDR3: CASSVNRGPTYEQYF. In nucleotides, the CDR3 is TGTGCCAGTAGTGTTAACAGGGGGCCCACCTACGAGCAGTACTTC. The full variable domain, in which reference TRBV19 and TRBJ2-7 provide the parts outside the CDR3, is DGGITQSPKYLFRKEGQNVTLSCEQNLNHDAMYWYRQDPGQGLRLIYYSQIVNDFQKGDIAEGYSVSREKKESFPLTVTSAQKNPTAFYLCASSVNRGPTYEQYFGPGTRLTVT.

The rearrangement joins TRBV18 to TRBJ1-5; 8 bases line up with TRBD1. In germline, CDR1 is KGHSH, CDR2 LQKENI. The CDR3 length is 15 residues. The V and J ends lost 3 bases and 4 bases, in that order; junction bases with no gene match: 5. The CDR3 protein is CASSPKTGVNQPQHF. The CDR3 DNA reads as TGTGCCAGCTCACCGAAGACAGGGGTAAATCAGCCCCAGCATTTT.

The chain has TRBV3-1 (or the pseudogene TRBV3-2) and TRBJ2-2; the match to TRBD2 covers 14 bases. Germline V gene data show CDR1 as LGHDT and CDR2 as YNNKEL (reference sequence). CDR3 size: 16 residues. Trimming at V came to 4 bases and at J to 6 bases, leaving 4 bases not matched to a gene. The CDR3 DNA reads as TGTGCCAGCAGCCCTGGGACTAGCGGGAGAGCCGGGGAGCTGTTTTTT. Translating gives CASSPGTSGRAGELFF.

This chain joins TRBV7-8 and TRBJ2-7; D is perhaps TRBD1 (6 bases). V was shortened by 4 bases and J by 3 bases, with 19 bases between the two germline ends. The germline V gene encodes CDR1 SGHVS and CDR2 FQNEAQ. The CDR3 covers 16 residues. CDR3 in amino acids: CASSSTPDRTNYEQYF. As DNA, the CDR3 is TGTGCCAGCAGCTCCACCCCAGACAGGACCAACTACGAGCAGTACTTC.

The rearrangement joins TRBV14 to TRBJ2-3; possibly TRBD1 for D (6 bases). CDR1 is SGHDN, CDR2 FVKESK, per germline. The CDR3 runs to 14 residues. V lost 3 bases to trimming and J lost 6 bases, with 13 bases between them. The CDR3 bases are TGTGCCAGCAGCCAGGTCAGGGGCGTGGATACGCAGTATTTT. This codes for CASSQVRGVDTQYF.

In this sample, this clone turned up once. The chain couples TRBV11-2 to TRBJ2-7, with D uncertain. CDR3 length: 13 residues. Germline V CDR1 and CDR2: SGHAT, FQNNGV. Trimming stripped 4 bases from V and 3 bases from J, with 10 bases between. DNA for the CDR3: TGTGCCAGCAGCTCCCACTTCGGCTACGAGCAGTACTTC. Translated: CASSSHFGYEQYF.

This clone was observed once. The rearrangement links TRBV10-3 to TRBJ1-6, with TRBD1 matching over 9 bases. Germline V gene sequence: CDR1 ENHRY, CDR2 SYGVKD. The CDR3 has 14 residues. The V and J ends lost 7 bases and 9 bases, in that order; junction bases with no gene match: 7. CDR3 sequence: CAITGTGPGSPLHF. The CDR3 nucleotides read TGTGCCATCACCGGGACAGGGCCGGGTTCACCCCTCCACTTT.

The V call is TRBV13, the J call TRBJ2-7; 13 bases match TRBD2. V shed 5 bases and J 0 bases; nucleotides not matched to a gene: 7. The CDR3 covers 17 residues. In germline, CDR1 is PRHDT, CDR2 FYEKMQ (reference sequence). CDR3 in amino acids: CASSPRTSGGPSYEQYF. Here the CDR3 DNA reads TGTGCCAGCAGCCCTCGGACTAGCGGGGGTCCCTCCTACGAGCAGTACTTC.

This chain joins TRBV6-5 and TRBJ2-1; D is possibly TRBD2 (6 bases). The CDR3 has 12 amino acids. CDR1 and CDR2 (germline): MNHEY, SVGAGI. Trimming removed 8 bases at V and 4 bases at J, with 9 bases between. CDR3 coding DNA: TGTGCCAGCGGTCGGGGGTACAATGAGCAGTTCTTC. Translating it yields CASGRGYNEQFF.

This clone was counted between two and nine times. The chain recombines TRBV6-1 with TRBJ2-1; D possibly corresponds to TRBD1 (6 bases). Germline CDR1 MNHNS, CDR2 SASEGT. V was clipped by 4 bases and J by 5 bases, with 21 bases between them. The CDR3 is made up of 17 amino acids. The CDR3 coding sequence is TGTGCCAGCAGTGTTTTCTCTGCCGGGACAATCAACAATGAGCAGTTCTTC. It encodes CASSVFSAGTINNEQFF.